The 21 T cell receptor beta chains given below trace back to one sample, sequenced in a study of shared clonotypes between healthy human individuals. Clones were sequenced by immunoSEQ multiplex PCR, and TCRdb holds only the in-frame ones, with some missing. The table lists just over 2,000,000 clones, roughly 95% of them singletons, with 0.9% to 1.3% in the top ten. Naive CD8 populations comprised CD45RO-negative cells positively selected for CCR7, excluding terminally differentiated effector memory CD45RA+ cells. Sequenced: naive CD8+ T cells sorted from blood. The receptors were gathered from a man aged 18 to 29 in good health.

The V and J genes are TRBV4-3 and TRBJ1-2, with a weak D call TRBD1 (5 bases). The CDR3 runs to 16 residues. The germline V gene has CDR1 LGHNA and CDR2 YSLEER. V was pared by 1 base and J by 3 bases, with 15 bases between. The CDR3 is CASSQVSSGHHYGYTF. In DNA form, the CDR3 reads TGCGCCAGCAGCCAAGTCAGCTCAGGGCACCACTATGGCTACACCTTC.

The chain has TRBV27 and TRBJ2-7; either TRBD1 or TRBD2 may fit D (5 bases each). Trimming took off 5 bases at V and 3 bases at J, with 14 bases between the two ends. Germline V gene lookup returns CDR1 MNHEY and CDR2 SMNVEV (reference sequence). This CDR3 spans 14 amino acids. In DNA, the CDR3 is TGTGCCAGCAGTCCAGCCGGGGCTCTCTACGAGCAGTACTTC. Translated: CASSPAGALYEQYF.

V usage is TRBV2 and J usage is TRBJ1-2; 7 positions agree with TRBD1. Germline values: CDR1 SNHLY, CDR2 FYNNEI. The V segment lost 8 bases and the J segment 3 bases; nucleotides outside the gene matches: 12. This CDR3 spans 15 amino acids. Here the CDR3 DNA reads TGTGCCAGCTCTAAGTGGGAAGGGGGCGACTATGGCTACACCTTC. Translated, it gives CASSKWEGGDYGYTF.

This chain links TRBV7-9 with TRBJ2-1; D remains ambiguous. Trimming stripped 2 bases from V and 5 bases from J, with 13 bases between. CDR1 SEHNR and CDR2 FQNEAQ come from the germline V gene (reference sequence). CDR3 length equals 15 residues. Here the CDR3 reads CASSLNIGSHNEQFF. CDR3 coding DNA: TGTGCCAGCAGCTTAAATATCGGGTCCCACAATGAGCAGTTCTTC.

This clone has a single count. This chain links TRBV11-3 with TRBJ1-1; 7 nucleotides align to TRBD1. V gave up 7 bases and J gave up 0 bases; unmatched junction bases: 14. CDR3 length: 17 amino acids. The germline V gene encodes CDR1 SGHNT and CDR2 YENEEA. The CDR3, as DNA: TGTGCCAGCACACCCCCTCTGACAGGGACCATGAACACTGAAGCTTTCTTT. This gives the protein CASTPPLTGTMNTEAFF.

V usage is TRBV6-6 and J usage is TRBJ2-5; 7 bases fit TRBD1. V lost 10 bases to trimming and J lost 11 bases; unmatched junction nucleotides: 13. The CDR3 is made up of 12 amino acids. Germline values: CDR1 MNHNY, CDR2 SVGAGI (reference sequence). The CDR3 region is CAIGDDREEQYF. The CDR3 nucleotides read TGTGCCATCGGGGACGACAGGGAAGAGCAGTACTTC.

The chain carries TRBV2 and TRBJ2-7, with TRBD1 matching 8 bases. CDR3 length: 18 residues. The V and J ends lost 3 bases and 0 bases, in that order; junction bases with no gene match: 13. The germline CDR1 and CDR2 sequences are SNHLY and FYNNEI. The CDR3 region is CASSDLLGRTGSSYEQYF. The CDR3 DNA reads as TGTGCCAGCAGTGACTTATTGGGGCGGACAGGGTCCTCCTACGAGCAGTACTTC.

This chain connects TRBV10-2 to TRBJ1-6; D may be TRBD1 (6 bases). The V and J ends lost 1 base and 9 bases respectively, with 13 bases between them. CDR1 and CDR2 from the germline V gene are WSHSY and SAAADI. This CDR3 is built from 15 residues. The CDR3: CASSELLGGGSPLHF. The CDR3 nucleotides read TGCGCCAGCAGTGAGTTACTCGGAGGGGGTTCACCCCTCCACTTT.

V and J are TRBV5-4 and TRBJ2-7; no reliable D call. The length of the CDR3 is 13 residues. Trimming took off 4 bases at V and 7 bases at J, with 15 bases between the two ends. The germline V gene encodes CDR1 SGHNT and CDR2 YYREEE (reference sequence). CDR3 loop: CASSPMGFVEQYF. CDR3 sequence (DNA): TGTGCCAGCAGCCCGATGGGATTTGTGGAGCAGTACTTC.

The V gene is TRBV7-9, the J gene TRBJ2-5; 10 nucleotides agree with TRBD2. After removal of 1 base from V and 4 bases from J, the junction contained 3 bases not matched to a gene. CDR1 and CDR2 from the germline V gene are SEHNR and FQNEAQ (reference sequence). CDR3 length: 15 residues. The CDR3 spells CASSLGVAGGETQYF. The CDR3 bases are TGTGCCAGCAGCTTAGGGGTAGCGGGAGGAGAGACCCAGTACTTC.

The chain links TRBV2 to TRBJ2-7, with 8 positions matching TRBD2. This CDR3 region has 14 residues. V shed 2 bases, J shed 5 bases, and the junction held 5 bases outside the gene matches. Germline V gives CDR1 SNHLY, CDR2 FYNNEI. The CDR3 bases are TGTGCCAGCAGTGAAAGCGGGAGTAGAGACGAGCAGTACTTC. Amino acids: CASSESGSRDEQYF.

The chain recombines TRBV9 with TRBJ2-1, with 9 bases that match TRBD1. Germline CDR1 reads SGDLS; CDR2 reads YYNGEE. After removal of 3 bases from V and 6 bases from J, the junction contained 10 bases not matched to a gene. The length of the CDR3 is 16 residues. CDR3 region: CASSATPGTGRNEQFF. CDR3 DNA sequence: TGTGCCAGCAGCGCTACCCCCGGGACAGGGCGCAATGAGCAGTTCTTC.

This CDR3 reads CASGLAIADTQYF. As DNA, the CDR3 is TGTGCCAGTGGACTAGCGATTGCAGATACGCAGTATTTT. The rearrangement joins TRBV7-9 to TRBJ2-3; 9 nucleotides match TRBD2. V lost 9 bases, J lost 4 bases, and 5 bases stayed unmatched. CDR3 length: 13 residues. The V gene's germline CDR1 is SEHNR and CDR2 FQNEAQ (reference sequence).

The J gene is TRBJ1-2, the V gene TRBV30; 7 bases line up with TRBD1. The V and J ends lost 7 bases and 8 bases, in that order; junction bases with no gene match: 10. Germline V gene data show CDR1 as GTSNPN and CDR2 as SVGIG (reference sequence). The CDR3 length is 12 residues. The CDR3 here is CAFEDRKGGYTF. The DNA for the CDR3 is TGTGCCTTCGAGGACAGGAAAGGAGGCTACACCTTC.

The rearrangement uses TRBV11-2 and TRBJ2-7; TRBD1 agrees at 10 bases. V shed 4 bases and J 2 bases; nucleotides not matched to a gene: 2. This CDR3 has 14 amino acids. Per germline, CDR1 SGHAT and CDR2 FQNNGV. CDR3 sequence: CASSWGQGPYEQYF. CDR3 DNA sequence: TGTGCCAGCAGCTGGGGACAGGGGCCCTACGAGCAGTACTTC. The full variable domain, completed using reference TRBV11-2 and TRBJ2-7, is EAGVAQSPRYKIIEKRQSVAFWCNPISGHATLYWYQQILGQGPKLLIQFQNNGVVDDSQLPKDRFSAERLKGVDSTLKIQPAKLEDSAVYLCASSWGQGPYEQYFGPGTRLTVT.

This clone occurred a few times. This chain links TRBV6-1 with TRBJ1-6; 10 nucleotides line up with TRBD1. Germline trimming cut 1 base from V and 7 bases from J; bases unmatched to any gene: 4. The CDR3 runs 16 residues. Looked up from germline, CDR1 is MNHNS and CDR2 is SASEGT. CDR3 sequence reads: CASSEGDRGINSPLHF. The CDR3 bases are TGTGCCAGCAGTGAAGGGGACAGGGGAATCAATTCACCCCTCCACTTT.

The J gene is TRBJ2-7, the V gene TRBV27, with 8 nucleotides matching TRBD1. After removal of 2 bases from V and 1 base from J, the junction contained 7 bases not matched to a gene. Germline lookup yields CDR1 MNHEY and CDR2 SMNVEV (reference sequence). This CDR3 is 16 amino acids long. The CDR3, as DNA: TGTGCCAGCAGTTTACTTTCCGGGACAGGTTCCTACGAGCAGTACTTC. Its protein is CASSLLSGTGSYEQYF.

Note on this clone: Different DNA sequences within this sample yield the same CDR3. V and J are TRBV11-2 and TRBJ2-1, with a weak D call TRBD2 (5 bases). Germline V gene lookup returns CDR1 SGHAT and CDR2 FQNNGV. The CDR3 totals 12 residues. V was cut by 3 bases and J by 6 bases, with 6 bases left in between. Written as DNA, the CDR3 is TGTGCCAGCAGCTTCGAGGGCAATGAGCAGTTCTTC. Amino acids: CASSFEGNEQFF.

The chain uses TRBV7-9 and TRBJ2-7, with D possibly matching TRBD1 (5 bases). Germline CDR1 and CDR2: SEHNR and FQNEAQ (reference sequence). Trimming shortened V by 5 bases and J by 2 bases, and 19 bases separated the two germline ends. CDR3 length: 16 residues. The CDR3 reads CASSPQDPGKAYEQYF. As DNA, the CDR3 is TGTGCCAGCAGCCCTCAGGACCCAGGGAAAGCCTACGAGCAGTACTTC.

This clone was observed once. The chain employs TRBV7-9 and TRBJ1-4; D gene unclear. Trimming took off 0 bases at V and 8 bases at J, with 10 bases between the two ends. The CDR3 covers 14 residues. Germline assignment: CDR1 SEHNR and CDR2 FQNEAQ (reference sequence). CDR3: CASSLALGDEKLFF. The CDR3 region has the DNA TGTGCCAGCAGCTTAGCCCTGGGCGACGAAAAACTGTTTTTT.

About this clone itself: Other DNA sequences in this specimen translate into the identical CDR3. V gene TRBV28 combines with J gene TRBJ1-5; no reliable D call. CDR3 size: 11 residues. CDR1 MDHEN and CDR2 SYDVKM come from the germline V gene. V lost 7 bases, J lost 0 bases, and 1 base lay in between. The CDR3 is CASTSNQPQHF. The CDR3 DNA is TGTGCCAGCACTAGCAATCAGCCCCAGCATTTT.